Sequencing of this TCR beta chain was carried out in a study of blood T cells in healthy people across ages. Study-wide points: Measured against age, TCR beta diversity per million T cells decreased in a roughly linear manner.

In regard to this clonotype: Its antigen remains unknown.

Using a J-beta primer mix together with a sample-barcoded 5' primer, a second PCR was run for roughly 7 to 11 cycles. Each cDNA molecule was tagged by a template-switch adaptor that had 12 random nucleotides. Using its own MiXCR run on the 5' RACE reads, TCRdb lists one record per CDR3 protein. The sample carries fewer than 2 million distinct CDR3 sequences, roughly 43% recorded once. With 3 bases removed from V and 6 bases from J, the gap between germline ends came to 14 bases. CDR3 length equals 14 residues. Germline V gene lookup returns CDR1 SGHTA and CDR2 FQGNSA. The chain uses TRBV7-2 and TRBJ1-2; D unresolved. The receptor was derived from a human donor in good health. Sequenced material: blood. CDR3: CTSSFPRARNGYTF. The DNA for the CDR3 is TGTACCAGCAGCTTCCCGAGAGCTAGGAATGGCTACACCTTC.